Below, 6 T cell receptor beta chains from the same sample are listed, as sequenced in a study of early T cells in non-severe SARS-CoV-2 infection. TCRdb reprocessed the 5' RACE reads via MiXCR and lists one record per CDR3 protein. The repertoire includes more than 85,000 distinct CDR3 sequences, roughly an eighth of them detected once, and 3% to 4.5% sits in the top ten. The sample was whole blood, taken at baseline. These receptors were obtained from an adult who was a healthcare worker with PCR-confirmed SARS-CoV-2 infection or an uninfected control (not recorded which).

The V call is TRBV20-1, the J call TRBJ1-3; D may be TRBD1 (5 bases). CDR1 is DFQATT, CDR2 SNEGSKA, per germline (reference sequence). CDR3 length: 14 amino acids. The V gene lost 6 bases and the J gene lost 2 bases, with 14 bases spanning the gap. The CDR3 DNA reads TGCAGTGCACCGGGAGGGGTTCCTGGAAACACCATATATTTT. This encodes CSAPGGVPGNTIYF.

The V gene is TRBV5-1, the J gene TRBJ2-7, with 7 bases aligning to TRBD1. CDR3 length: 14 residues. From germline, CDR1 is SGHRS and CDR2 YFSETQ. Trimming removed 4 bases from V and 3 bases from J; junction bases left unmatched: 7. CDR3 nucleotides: TGCGCCAGCAGCAAAAGGGGACAGAACTACGAGCAGTACTTC. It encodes CASSKRGQNYEQYF.

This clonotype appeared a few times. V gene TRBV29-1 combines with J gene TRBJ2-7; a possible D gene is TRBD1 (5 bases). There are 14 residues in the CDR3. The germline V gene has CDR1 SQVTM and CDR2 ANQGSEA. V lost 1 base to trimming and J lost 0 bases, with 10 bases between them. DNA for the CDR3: TGCAGCGTTGAAGGGACACCAAGCTCCTACGAGCAGTACTTC. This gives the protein CSVEGTPSSYEQYF.

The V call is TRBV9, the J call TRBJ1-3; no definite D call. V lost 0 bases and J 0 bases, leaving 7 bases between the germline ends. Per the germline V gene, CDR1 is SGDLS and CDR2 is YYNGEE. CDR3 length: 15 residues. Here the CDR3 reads CASSVGLDSGNTIYF. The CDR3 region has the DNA TGTGCCAGCAGCGTAGGGCTAGACTCTGGAAACACCATATATTTT.

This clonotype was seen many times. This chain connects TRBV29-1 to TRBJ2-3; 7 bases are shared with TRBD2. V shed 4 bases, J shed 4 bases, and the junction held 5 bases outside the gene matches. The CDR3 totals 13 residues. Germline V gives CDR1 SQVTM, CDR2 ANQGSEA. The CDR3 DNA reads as TGCAGCGTTGTGAGACGGGGGGCAGATACGCAGTATTTT. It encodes CSVVRRGADTQYF.

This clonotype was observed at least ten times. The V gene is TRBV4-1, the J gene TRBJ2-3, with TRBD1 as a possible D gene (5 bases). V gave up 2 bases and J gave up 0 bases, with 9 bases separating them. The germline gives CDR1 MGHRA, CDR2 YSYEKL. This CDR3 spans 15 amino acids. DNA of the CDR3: TGCGCCAGCAGCCAAACAGGTATCAGCACAGATACGCAGTATTTT. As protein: CASSQTGISTDTQYF.